The entry below describes one TCR beta chain. The data originate from a study of CD8+CD57+ T cells in acquired aplastic anemia. Germline-derived CDR1 and CDR2 are LNHDA and SQIVND (reference sequence). The V and J ends lost 9 bases and 0 bases respectively, with 8 bases between them. The CDR3 extends over 12 amino acids. Only patients with CD8+CD57+ cell expansion on flow cytometry were chosen for sequencing. TCR beta VDJ combinations and CDR3 sequences were profiled from genomic DNA. One entry per CDR3 protein results from TCRdb running MiXCR on the reads. The sample shows about 160,000 distinct CDR3 sequences, roughly 45% of them seen only once.

The sequence came from a human donor with aplastic anemia. This chain joins TRBV19 and TRBJ1-1, with D perhaps TRBD1 (5 bases). Sequenced material: sorted CD4+, CD8+, or CD8+CD57+ T cells (not recorded which) from PBMCs. CDR3 nucleotides: TGTGCCAGCGCGGACATGAACACTGAAGCTTTCTTT. It specifies CASADMNTEAFF.